A single sample is the source of the 30 T cell receptor beta chains below, sequenced in a study of human T cells and chemical hapten exposure. TCRdb reprocessed the RACE reads with MiXCR, giving one entry per CDR3 protein. The table records about 110,000 distinct CDR3 sequences, around 35% of them present only once. Time point specified: patch test 3, about 24 weeks after DPC sensitization. As to treatment: therapeutic diphenylcyclopropenone sensitization with weekly scalp DPC. The input for sequencing was whole blood, taken in connection with sensitization to the hapten diphenylcyclopropenone (DPC). The receptors here all came from a man aged 40-55 years with alopecia areata. Some clones in this sample may be carry-over from other donors' samples.

Concerning this clonotype itself: One junction end does not reproduce the germline sequence, and a read error may be involved. V usage is TRBV6-1 and J usage is TRBJ1-5, with a weak D call TRBD1 (5 bases). Germline loops: CDR1 MNHNS, CDR2 SASEGT. The CDR3 consists of 14 residues. CDR3 coding DNA: TGTGTCAGCGATACGGCACGGGGGTATCAGCCCCAGCATTTT. This translates into CVSDTARGYQPQHF.

The J gene is TRBJ2-3, the V gene TRBV20-1; D might be TRBD2 (5 bases). The germline V and J ends were trimmed by 6 bases and 4 bases, with 8 bases remaining between them. This CDR3 has 11 residues. Looked up from germline, CDR1 is DFQATT and CDR2 is SNEGSKA (reference sequence). The CDR3 bases are TGCAGTGCCGGGCGGGCAGATACGCAGTATTTT. It specifies CSAGRADTQYF.

This clonotype was detected only a few times. This chain links TRBV6-2 or TRBV6-3 with TRBJ1-5; D may be TRBD1 (6 bases). Germline V lookup: CDR1 MNHEY, CDR2 SVGEGT. The CDR3 length is 17 residues. Trimming removed 7 bases from V and 4 bases from J, with 23 bases in between. The chain's CDR3 is CASKSLFGDRTNQPQHF. The CDR3 bases are TGTGCCAGCAAGAGTCTGTTCGGAGACAGGACAAATCAGCCCCAGCATTTT.

The DNA for the CDR3 is TGTGCCAGCAGTGAAGTATCCGCTGTAAGTCAGCCCCAGCATTTT. It translates to CASSEVSAVSQPQHF. The chain carries TRBV2 and TRBJ1-5; D remains unclear. Germline loops: CDR1 SNHLY, CDR2 FYNNEI. Trimming left V 1 base short and J 6 bases short, with 13 bases between. The CDR3 is made up of 15 amino acids. The variable domain in full, with the rest retrieved from reference TRBV2 and TRBJ1-5, is EPEVTQTPSHQVTQMGQEVILRCVPISNHLYFYWYRQILGQKVEFLVSFYNNEISEKSEIFDDQFSVERPDGSNFTLKIRSTKLEDSAMYFCASSEVSAVSQPQHFGDGTRLSIL.

This clonotype was counted between two and nine times. The chain links TRBV12-3 or TRBV12-4 to TRBJ2-1, with D maybe TRBD1 (6 bases). Trimming removed 7 bases at V and 10 bases at J, with 23 bases between. The CDR3 totals 15 residues. CDR3 residues: CASTHPAHGTREQFF. The DNA for the CDR3 is TGTGCCAGCACCCACCCCGCCCACGGGACACGCGAGCAGTTCTTC.

This clonotype was seen a few times. The genes are TRBV12-3 or TRBV12-4 and TRBJ2-5; 14 bases match TRBD2. The CDR3 consists of 15 residues. The junction had 2 bases not matched to a gene; V was cut back by 3 bases and J by 5 bases. CDR3 bases: TGTGCCAGCAGTTTGACTAGCGGGAGGGGGGAGACCCAGTACTTC. Its translation is CASSLTSGRGETQYF.

This sequence joins TRBV3-1 and TRBJ2-1, with TRBD1 as a possible D gene (5 bases). CDR3 length: 14 residues. Germline assignment: CDR1 LGHDT and CDR2 YNNKEL (reference sequence). V was clipped by 4 bases and J by 10 bases, with 17 bases between them. Written as DNA, the CDR3 is TGTGCCAGCAGCCGGGGCCAGGCCCCAGGGGAGCAGTTCTTC. It is translated as CASSRGQAPGEQFF.

This clonotype was counted between two and nine times. The V call is TRBV6-2 or TRBV6-3, the J call TRBJ1-1, with D maybe TRBD1 (6 bases). Per germline, CDR1 MNHEY and CDR2 SVGEGT. The CDR3 consists of 16 residues. Deletions cut 7 bases from V and 3 bases from J, with 21 bases between. As DNA, the CDR3 is TGTGCCAGCACCGGACAGAAGGACCCCTGGGACACTGAAGCTTTCTTT. Encoded protein: CASTGQKDPWDTEAFF.

This clonotype was detected only a few times. The chain uses TRBV7-9 and TRBJ2-3; D is unresolved. This CDR3 has 11 amino acids. The V and J ends lost 6 bases and 3 bases respectively, with 4 bases between them. Germline loops: CDR1 SEHNR, CDR2 FQNEAQ (reference sequence). In DNA, the CDR3 is TGTGCCAGCAGTTGGACAGATACGCAGTATTTT. Its protein product is CASSWTDTQYF.

This clonotype was counted a few times. V gene TRBV6-2 or TRBV6-3 combines with J gene TRBJ1-2; D ambiguous. The V gene lost 6 bases and the J gene lost 2 bases, with 25 bases spanning the gap. CDR3 length: 18 amino acids. The germline V gene has CDR1 MNHEY and CDR2 SVGEGT. The CDR3 bases are TGTGCCAGCAGGAACCCTAGCGGACGCGGACTTTCGAACTATGGCTACACCTTC. Translating it yields CASRNPSGRGLSNYGYTF.

There are a few counts of this clonotype. The chain's CDR3 is CAISATSGTDTQYF. CDR3 in DNA: TGTGCCATCAGTGCGACTAGCGGCACAGATACGCAGTATTTT. V usage is TRBV10-3 and J usage is TRBJ2-3; TRBD2 matches at 8 bases. The V gene end was trimmed by 4 bases and the J gene end by 1 base; junction bases not matched to a gene: 1. The germline V gene has CDR1 ENHRY and CDR2 SYGVKD. The CDR3 sequence is 14 residues long.

This clonotype was counted a few times. V usage is TRBV12-3 or TRBV12-4 and J usage is TRBJ2-7; 7 bases fit TRBD2. V lost 5 bases and J lost 4; bases outside the gene matches: 29. The CDR3 spans 21 residues. This CDR3 reads CASSPPSAGASWGTNGYEQYF. CDR3 sequence (DNA): TGTGCCAGCAGTCCACCCTCGGCGGGAGCCTCCTGGGGCACCAACGGATACGAGCAGTACTTC.

This clonotype was found a few times. The chain combines TRBV11-2 with TRBJ2-3; D call uncertain. Germline V gene lookup returns CDR1 SGHAT and CDR2 FQNNGV. CDR3 length: 14 amino acids. The V end was cut by 7 bases, the J end by 0 bases, with 11 bases between. This CDR3 is CASTEPGSTDTQYF. The CDR3, as DNA: TGTGCCAGCACCGAACCCGGTAGCACAGATACGCAGTATTTT.

The chain employs TRBV7-9 and TRBJ1-1; the match to TRBD1 covers 8 bases. Losses at the gene ends were 4 bases for V and 7 bases for J; bases not matched to a gene: 14. This CDR3 has 16 residues. CDR1 SEHNR and CDR2 FQNEAQ come from the germline V gene (reference sequence). This chain's CDR3 is CASSSPWTGKGSEAFF. In DNA, the CDR3 is TGTGCCAGCAGCTCCCCCTGGACAGGGAAGGGGAGTGAAGCTTTCTTT.

This clonotype was observed a few times. This chain links TRBV20-1 with TRBJ2-2, with unresolved D. Trimming stripped 0 bases from V and 0 bases from J, with 8 bases between. Per the germline V gene, CDR1 is DFQATT and CDR2 is SNEGSKA (reference sequence). This CDR3 is 15 amino acids long. The CDR3 protein is CSAREGQTNTGELFF. CDR3 nucleotides: TGCAGTGCTAGAGAGGGCCAGACGAACACCGGGGAGCTGTTTTTT.

The rearrangement joins TRBV20-1 to TRBJ2-3; 9 bases are a match to TRBD2. There are 16 residues in the CDR3. Germline assignment: CDR1 DFQATT and CDR2 SNEGSKA (reference sequence). With V trimmed by 4 bases and J by 2 bases, 10 bases remained unmatched. CDR3 sequence (DNA): TGCAGTGCTAAACCGGGACTAGCAGACTACACAGATACGCAGTATTTT. As protein: CSAKPGLADYTDTQYF.

CDR3 sequence: CSARDWGEGPYSTDTQYF. The CDR3 nucleotides read TGCAGTGCTAGAGATTGGGGGGAGGGTCCTTATAGCACAGATACGCAGTATTTT. V usage is TRBV20-1 and J usage is TRBJ2-3; 7 bases align to TRBD2. This CDR3 region has 18 residues. Germline CDR1 is DFQATT and CDR2 is SNEGSKA (reference sequence). The V gene end was trimmed by 0 bases and the J gene end by 0 bases; junction bases not matched to a gene: 12.

This clonotype was detected only a few times. The chain has TRBV11-2 and TRBJ2-3; D may be TRBD1 or TRBD2 (6 bases each). Trimming took 2 bases from V and 0 from J, leaving 12 bases between them. Germline V lookup: CDR1 SGHAT, CDR2 FQNNGV. The length of the CDR3 is 16 residues. As DNA, the CDR3 is TGTGCCAGCAGCTTACAACGGGGGCGAAGCACAGATACGCAGTATTTT. This codes for CASSLQRGRSTDTQYF.

This chain joins TRBV5-1 and TRBJ1-4; 10 nucleotides line up with TRBD1. The CDR3 contains 18 residues. J was trimmed by 2 bases and V by 4 bases; bases with no gene match: 11. Germline V gene data show CDR1 as SGHRS and CDR2 as YFSETQ. CDR3 DNA: TGCGCCAGCAGCCCGACCGGGACAGGGGTCTCGACTAATGAAAAACTGTTTTTT. Its translation is CASSPTGTGVSTNEKLFF.

This chain uses TRBV6-1 with TRBJ1-5; TRBD1 agrees at 8 bases. Per germline, CDR1 MNHNS and CDR2 SASEGT. CDR3 length equals 17 residues. The V gene end was trimmed by 4 bases and the J gene end by 0 bases; junction bases not matched to a gene: 8. CDR3 region: CASSGLTGGNSNQPQHF. The CDR3, as DNA: TGTGCCAGCAGTGGTTTAACAGGGGGAAATAGCAATCAGCCCCAGCATTTT.

This rearrangement joins TRBV5-1 to TRBJ2-3; TRBD1 matches 8 bases. Germline lookup yields CDR1 SGHRS and CDR2 YFSETQ. Trimming removed 3 bases from V and 4 bases from J; junction bases left unmatched: 7. This CDR3 is built from 15 residues. This CDR3 reads CASSSMPGGADTQYF. CDR3 sequence (DNA): TGCGCCAGCAGCTCAATGCCAGGGGGCGCAGATACGCAGTATTTT.

V is TRBV12-3 or TRBV12-4 and J is TRBJ2-2, with D possibly matching TRBD2 (6 bases). CDR3 size: 15 residues. The germline V and J ends were trimmed by 6 bases and 4 bases, with 15 bases remaining between them. The CDR3 sequence is CASRTWDLLTGELFF. The CDR3 nucleotides read TGTGCCAGCAGGACCTGGGACTTACTCACCGGGGAGCTGTTTTTT.

This clonotype came up a few times. The V call is TRBV28, the J call TRBJ2-6; no clear D. Trimming shortened V by 5 bases and J by 0 bases, and 11 bases separated the two germline ends. The CDR3 runs 16 residues. Per germline, CDR1 MDHEN and CDR2 SYDVKM. DNA of the CDR3: TGTGCCAGCAGTCTCCTCACGGTCTCTGGGGCCAACGTCCTGACTTTC. The encoded protein is CASSLLTVSGANVLTF. The variable domain in full, completed from reference TRBV28 and TRBJ2-6, reads DVKVTQSSRYLVKRTGEKVFLECVQDMDHENMFWYRQDPGLGLRLIYFSYDVKMKEKGDIPEGYSVSREKKERFSLILESASTNQTSMYLCASSLLTVSGANVLTFGAGSRLTVL.

The CDR3 DNA reads TGTGCCATCAGCGGACAGGCCCTCTCTGGGGCCAACGTCCTGACTTTC. Translated: CAISGQALSGANVLTF. The chain employs TRBV10-3 and TRBJ2-6, with TRBD1 matching 7 bases. The CDR3 covers 16 residues. CDR1 and CDR2 (germline): ENHRY, SYGVKD. V shed 6 bases and J 0 bases; nucleotides not matched to a gene: 5.

This clonotype was seen more than once but under ten times. The chain is built from TRBV20-1 and TRBJ2-7; 9 bases are shared with TRBD1. V gave up 6 bases and J gave up 3 bases; unmatched junction bases: 6. The CDR3 has 13 amino acids. From germline, CDR1 is DFQATT and CDR2 SNEGSKA (reference sequence). The CDR3 DNA reads TGCAGTGCCGGACAGGGGATCATCTACGAGCAGTACTTC. Protein: CSAGQGIIYEQYF.

This clonotype was observed a handful of times. In nucleotides, the CDR3 is TGTGCCAGCAGTCCAGGGACAGCGAGCAACACTGAAGCTTTCTTT. This gives the protein CASSPGTASNTEAFF. V gene TRBV6-2 or TRBV6-3 combines with J gene TRBJ1-1, with 7 bases lining up with TRBD1. V was clipped by 5 bases and J by 2 bases; unmatched bases: 8. The CDR3 extends over 15 amino acids. Germline values: CDR1 MNHEY, CDR2 SVGEGT.

V and J are TRBV7-8 and TRBJ2-7; perhaps TRBD1 as D (6 bases). V was clipped by 1 base and J by 7 bases, with 14 bases between them. This CDR3 has 14 amino acids. From germline, CDR1 is SGHVS and CDR2 FQNEAQ. This chain's CDR3 is CASSLGQGWAEQYV. The DNA for the CDR3 is TGTGCCAGCAGCTTAGGTCAGGGGTGGGCAGAGCAGTACGTC.

The chain links TRBV7-2 to TRBJ2-7, with 10 positions matching TRBD2. This CDR3 comprises 15 residues. The germline gives CDR1 SGHTA, CDR2 FQGNSA. V shed 1 base, J shed 7 bases, and the junction held 7 bases outside the gene matches. This chain's CDR3 is CASSLVLKREGEQYF. DNA for the CDR3: TGTGCCAGCAGCTTAGTTCTTAAGCGGGAGGGGGAGCAGTACTTC.

This clonotype turned up a few times. V and J are TRBV20-1 and TRBJ1-2; possible D gene TRBD1, 6 bases. V was trimmed by 1 base and J by 4 bases, leaving 16 bases between them. CDR3 size: 15 residues. The V gene's germline CDR1 is DFQATT and CDR2 SNEGSKA (reference sequence). Written as DNA, the CDR3 is TGCAGTGCTAGAGGTCCTACAGGGTTTGGCTATGGCTACACCTTC. Translated, it gives CSARGPTGFGYGYTF.

V and J are TRBV3-1 and TRBJ2-1; 8 nucleotides line up with TRBD1. The ends lost 3 bases at V and 8 bases at J; junction bases unmatched: 12. The CDR3 has 16 residues. In germline, CDR1 is LGHDT, CDR2 YNNKEL (reference sequence). The CDR3 coding sequence is TGTGCCAGCAGCCAGACAGGGGTCAGGGTTAGCGATGAGCAGTTCTTC. Amino acid sequence: CASSQTGVRVSDEQFF.